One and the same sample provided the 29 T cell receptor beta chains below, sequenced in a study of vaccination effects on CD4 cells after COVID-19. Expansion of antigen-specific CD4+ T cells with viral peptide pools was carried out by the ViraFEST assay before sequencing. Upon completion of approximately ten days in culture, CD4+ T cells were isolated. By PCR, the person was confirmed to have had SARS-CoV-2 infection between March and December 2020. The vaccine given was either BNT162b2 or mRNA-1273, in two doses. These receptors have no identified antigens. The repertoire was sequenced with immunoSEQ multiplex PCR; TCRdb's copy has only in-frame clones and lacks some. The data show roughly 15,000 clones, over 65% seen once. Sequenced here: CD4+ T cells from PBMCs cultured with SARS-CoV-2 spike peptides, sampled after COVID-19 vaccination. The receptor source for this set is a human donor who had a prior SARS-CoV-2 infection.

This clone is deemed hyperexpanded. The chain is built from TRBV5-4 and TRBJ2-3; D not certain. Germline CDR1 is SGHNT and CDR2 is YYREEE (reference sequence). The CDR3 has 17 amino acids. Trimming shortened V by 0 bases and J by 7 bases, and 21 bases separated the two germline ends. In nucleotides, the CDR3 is TGTGCCAGCAGCTTGGGCCAAACTATCTCATTGATGCATACGCAGTATTTT. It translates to CASSLGQTISLMHTQYF. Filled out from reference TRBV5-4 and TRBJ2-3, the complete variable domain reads ETGVTQSPTHLIKTRGQQVTLRCSSQSGHNTVSWYQQALGQGPQFIFQYYREEENGRGNFPPRFSGLQFPNYSSELNVNALELDDSALYLCASSLGQTISLMHTQYFGPGTRLTVL.

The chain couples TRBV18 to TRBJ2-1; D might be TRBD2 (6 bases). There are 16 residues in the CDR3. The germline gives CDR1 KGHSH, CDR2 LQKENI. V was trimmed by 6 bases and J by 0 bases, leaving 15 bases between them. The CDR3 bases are TGTGCCAGCTCCTCGGGACTGCGGAGCTCCTACAATGAGCAGTTCTTC. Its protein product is CASSSGLRSSYNEQFF.

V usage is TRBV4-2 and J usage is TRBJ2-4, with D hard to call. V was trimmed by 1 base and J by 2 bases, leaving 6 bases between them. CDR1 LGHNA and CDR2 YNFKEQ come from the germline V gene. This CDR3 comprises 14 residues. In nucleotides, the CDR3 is TGTGCCAGCAGCCAAGTGGGGTCCAAAAACATTCAGTACTTC. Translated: CASSQVGSKNIQYF.

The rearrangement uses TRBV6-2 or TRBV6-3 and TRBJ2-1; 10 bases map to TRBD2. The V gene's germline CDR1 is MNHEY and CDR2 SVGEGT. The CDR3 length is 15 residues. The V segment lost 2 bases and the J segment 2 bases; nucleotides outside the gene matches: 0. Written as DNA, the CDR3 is TGTGCCAGCAGTTACGGACTAGCGGCCTACAATGAGCAGTTCTTC. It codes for CASSYGLAAYNEQFF.

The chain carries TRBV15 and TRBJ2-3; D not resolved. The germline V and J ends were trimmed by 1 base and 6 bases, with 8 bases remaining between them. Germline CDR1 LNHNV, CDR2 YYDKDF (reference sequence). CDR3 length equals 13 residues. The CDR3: CATSRVLADTQYF. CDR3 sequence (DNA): TGTGCCACCAGCAGAGTTCTGGCGGATACGCAGTATTTT.

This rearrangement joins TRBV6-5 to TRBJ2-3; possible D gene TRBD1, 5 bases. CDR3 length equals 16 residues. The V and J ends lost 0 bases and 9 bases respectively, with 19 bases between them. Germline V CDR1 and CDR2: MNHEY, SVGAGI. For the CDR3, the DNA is TGTGCCAGCAGTTACTCCGTGTCTACAGGCGTCAAGACGCAGTATTTT. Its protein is CASSYSVSTGVKTQYF.

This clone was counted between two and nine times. In DNA form, the CDR3 reads TGTGCCAGCAGCTTTCCGGGTTATGGCGATCCACCCCTCCACTTT. Residues: CASSFPGYGDPPLHF. The chain employs TRBV5-8 and TRBJ1-6; D unresolved. Germline V gene lookup returns CDR1 SGHTS and CDR2 YDEGEE. The CDR3 contains 15 residues. The ends were cut back, 2 bases at V and 11 bases at J, with 17 bases in the middle.

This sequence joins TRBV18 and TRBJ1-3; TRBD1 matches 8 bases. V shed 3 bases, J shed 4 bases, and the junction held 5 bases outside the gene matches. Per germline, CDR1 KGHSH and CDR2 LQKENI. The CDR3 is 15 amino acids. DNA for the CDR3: TGTGCCAGCTCACCGACAGGGGAGTCCGGAAACACCATATATTTT. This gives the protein CASSPTGESGNTIYF.

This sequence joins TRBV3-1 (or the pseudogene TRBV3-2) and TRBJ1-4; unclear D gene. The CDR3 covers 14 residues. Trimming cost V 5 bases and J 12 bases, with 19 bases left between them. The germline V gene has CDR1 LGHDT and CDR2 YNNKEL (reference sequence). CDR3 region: CASSATWADGELFF. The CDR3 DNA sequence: TGTGCCAGCAGCGCGACCTGGGCCGATGGCGAACTGTTTTTT.

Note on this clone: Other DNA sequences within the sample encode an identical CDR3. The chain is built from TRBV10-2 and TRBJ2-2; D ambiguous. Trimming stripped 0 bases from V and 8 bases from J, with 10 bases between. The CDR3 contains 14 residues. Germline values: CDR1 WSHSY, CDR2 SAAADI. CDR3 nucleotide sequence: TGCGCCAGCAGTGAGTCTAGAGAAGGAGGGGAGCTGTTTTTT. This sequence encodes CASSESREGGELFF.

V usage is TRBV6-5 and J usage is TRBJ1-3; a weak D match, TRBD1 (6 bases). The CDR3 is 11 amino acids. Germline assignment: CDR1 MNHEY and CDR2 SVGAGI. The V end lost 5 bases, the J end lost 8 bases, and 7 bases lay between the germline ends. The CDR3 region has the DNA TGTGCCAGCAGTAGGGGGGACACCATATATTTT. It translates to CASSRGDTIYF.

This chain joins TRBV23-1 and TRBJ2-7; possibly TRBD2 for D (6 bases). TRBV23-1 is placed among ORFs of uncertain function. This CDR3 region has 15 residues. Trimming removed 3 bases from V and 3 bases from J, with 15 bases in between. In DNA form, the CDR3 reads TGCGCCAGCAGTCACGCGGGACCCCCTGACTACGAGCAGTACTTC. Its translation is CASSHAGPPDYEQYF.

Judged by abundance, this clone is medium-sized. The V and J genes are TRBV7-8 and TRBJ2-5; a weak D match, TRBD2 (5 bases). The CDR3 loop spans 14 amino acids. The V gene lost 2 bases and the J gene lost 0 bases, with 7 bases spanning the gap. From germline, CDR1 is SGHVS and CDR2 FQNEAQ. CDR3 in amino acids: CASSLRRDQETQYF. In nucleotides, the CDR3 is TGTGCCAGCAGCTTAAGGCGGGACCAAGAGACCCAGTACTTC. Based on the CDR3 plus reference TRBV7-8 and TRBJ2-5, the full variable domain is GAGVSQSPRYKVAKRGQDVALRCDPISGHVSLFWYQQALGQGPEFLTYFQNEAQLDKSGLPSDRFFAERPEGSVSTLKIQRTQQEDSAVYLCASSLRRDQETQYFGPGTRLLVL.

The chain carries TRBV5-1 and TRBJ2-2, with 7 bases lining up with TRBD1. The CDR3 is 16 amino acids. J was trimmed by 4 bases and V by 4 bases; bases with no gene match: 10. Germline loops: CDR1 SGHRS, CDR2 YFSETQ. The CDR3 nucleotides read TGCGCCAGCAGCCCCTGGACAGGAAGGGGCACCGGGGAGCTGTTTTTT. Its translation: CASSPWTGRGTGELFF.

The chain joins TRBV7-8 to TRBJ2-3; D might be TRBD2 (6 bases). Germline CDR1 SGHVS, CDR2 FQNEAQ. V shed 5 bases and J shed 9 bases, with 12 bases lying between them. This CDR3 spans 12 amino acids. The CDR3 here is CASSPSGETQYF. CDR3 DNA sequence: TGTGCCAGCAGCCCCTCGGGGGAGACGCAGTATTTT.

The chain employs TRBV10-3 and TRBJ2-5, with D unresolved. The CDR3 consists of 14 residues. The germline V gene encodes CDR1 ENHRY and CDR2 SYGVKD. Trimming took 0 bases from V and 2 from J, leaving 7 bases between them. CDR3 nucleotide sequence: TGTGCCATCAGTGAGTCGCACGGGCAAGAGACCCAGTACTTC. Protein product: CAISESHGQETQYF.

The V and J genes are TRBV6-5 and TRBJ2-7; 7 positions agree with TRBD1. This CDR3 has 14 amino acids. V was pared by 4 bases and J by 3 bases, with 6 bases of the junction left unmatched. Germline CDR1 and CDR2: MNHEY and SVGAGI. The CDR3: CASSSSDRVYEQYF. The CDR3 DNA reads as TGTGCCAGCAGTTCCTCCGACAGGGTCTACGAGCAGTACTTC.

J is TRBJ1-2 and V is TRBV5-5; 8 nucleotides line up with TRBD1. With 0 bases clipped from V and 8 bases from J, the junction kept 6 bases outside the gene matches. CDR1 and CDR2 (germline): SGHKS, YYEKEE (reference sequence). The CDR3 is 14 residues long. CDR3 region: CASSLGDRSRGYTF. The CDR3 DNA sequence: TGTGCCAGCAGCTTGGGGGACAGGTCCCGGGGCTACACCTTC. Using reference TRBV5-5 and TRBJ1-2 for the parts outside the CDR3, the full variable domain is DAGVTQSPTHLIKTRGQQVTLRCSPISGHKSVSWYQQVLGQGPQFIFQYYEKEERGRGNFPDRFSARQFPNYSSELNVNALLLGDSALYLCASSLGDRSRGYTFGSGTRLTVV.

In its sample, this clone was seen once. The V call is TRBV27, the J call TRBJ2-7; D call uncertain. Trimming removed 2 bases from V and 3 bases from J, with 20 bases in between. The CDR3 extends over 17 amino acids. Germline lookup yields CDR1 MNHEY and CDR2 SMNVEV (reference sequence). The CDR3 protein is CASSLGPDPGSGYEQYF. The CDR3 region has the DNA TGTGCCAGCAGTTTAGGCCCTGACCCAGGATCCGGCTACGAGCAGTACTTC.

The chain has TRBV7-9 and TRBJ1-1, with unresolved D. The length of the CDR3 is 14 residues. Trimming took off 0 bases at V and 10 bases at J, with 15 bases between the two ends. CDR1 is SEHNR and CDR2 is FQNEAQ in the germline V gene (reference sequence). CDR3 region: CASSLAVLGKGAFF. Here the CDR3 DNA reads TGTGCCAGCAGCTTAGCGGTACTCGGTAAGGGAGCTTTCTTT.

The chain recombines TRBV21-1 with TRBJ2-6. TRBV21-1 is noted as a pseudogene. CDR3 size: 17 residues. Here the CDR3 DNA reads TGTGCCAGCAGCAATTTACGTCGGCTCTCTGGGGCCAACGTCCTGACTTTC. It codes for CASSNLRRLSGANVLTF.

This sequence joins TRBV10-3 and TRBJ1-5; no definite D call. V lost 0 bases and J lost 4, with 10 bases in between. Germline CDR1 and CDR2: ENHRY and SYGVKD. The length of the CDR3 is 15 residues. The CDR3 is CAISESLRTNQPQHF. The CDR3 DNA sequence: TGTGCCATCAGTGAGTCCCTTCGCACAAATCAGCCCCAGCATTTT.

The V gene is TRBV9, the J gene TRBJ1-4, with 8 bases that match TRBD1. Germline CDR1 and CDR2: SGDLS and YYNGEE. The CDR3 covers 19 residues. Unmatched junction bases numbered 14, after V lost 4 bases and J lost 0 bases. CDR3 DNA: TGTGCCAGCAGCCGCGGACAGGGTTTTTACGACGCAACTAATGAAAAACTGTTTTTT. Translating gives CASSRGQGFYDATNEKLFF.

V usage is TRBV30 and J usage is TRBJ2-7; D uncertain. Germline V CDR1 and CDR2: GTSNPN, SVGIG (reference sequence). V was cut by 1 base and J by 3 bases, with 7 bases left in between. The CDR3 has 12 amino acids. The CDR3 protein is CAWSGGFYEQYF. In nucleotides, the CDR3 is TGTGCCTGGAGTGGGGGTTTCTACGAGCAGTACTTC. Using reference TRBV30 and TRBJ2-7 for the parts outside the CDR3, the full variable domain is SQTIHQWPATLVQPVGSPLSLECTVEGTSNPNLYWYRQAAGRGLQLLFYSVGIGQISSEVPQNLSASRPQDRQFILSSKKLLLSDSGFYLCAWSGGFYEQYFGPGTRLTVT.

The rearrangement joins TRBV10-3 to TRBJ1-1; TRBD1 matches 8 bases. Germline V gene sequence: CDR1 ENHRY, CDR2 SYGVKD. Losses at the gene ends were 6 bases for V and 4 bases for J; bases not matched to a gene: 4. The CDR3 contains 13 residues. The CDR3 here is CAIRTGVPTEAFF. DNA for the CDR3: TGTGCCATCAGGACAGGGGTGCCCACTGAAGCTTTCTTT.

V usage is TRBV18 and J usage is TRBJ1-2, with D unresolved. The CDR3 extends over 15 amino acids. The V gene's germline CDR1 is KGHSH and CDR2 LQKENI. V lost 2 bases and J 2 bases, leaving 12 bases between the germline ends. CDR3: CASSPDYGRNYGYTF. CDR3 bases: TGTGCCAGCTCACCAGACTACGGGCGGAACTATGGCTACACCTTC.

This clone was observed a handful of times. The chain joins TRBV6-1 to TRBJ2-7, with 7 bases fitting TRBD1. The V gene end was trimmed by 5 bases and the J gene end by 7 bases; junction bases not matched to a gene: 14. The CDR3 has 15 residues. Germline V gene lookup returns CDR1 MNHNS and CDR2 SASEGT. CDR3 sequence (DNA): TGTGCCAGCAGTTCCAACCCTACAGGGGCAGGGGAGCAGTACTTC. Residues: CASSSNPTGAGEQYF.

In nucleotides, the CDR3 is TGTGCCAGCAGCGTGTCCCTTGAGGGAGGGGAATATGGCTACACCTTC. Encoded protein: CASSVSLEGGEYGYTF. This chain joins TRBV9 and TRBJ1-2; tentative D call: TRBD1 (5 bases). V lost 2 bases and J 5 bases, leaving 19 bases between the germline ends. This CDR3 is built from 16 residues. Looked up from germline, CDR1 is SGDLS and CDR2 is YYNGEE.

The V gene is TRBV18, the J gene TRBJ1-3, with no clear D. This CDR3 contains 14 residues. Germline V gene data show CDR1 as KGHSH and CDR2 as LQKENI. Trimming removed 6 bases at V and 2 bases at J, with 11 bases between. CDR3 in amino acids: CASSPDGAGNTIYF. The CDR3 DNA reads TGTGCCAGCTCGCCTGATGGGGCTGGAAACACCATATATTTT.